These 12 T cell receptor beta chains share one sample of origin, sequenced in a study of shared clonotypes between healthy human individuals. TCRdb keeps only in-frame clones here, not all; method: immunoSEQ multiplex PCR. The repertoire consists of about 1,500,000 clones, with over 95% occurring once and the leading ten covering 1.2%. The material sequenced was naive CD4+ T cells sorted from blood. Subset of the sample: CD45RA+ positively selected. Source of these receptors: a man aged 25-45 years in good health.

The genes are TRBV7-3 and TRBJ2-2; D is unresolved. V was cut by 2 bases and J by 6 bases, with 13 bases left in between. This CDR3 region has 15 residues. The germline V gene has CDR1 SGHTA and CDR2 FQGTGA. CDR3 DNA: TGTGCCAGCAGCTTATCGGGTAGCAGCCCCGGGGAGCTGTTTTTT. This gives the protein CASSLSGSSPGELFF.

V usage is TRBV18 and J usage is TRBJ2-2; 11 bases match TRBD2. The CDR3 has 16 residues. Germline CDR1 reads KGHSH; CDR2 reads LQKENI. The ends lost 2 bases at V and 3 bases at J; junction bases unmatched: 2. Here the CDR3 reads CASSPSSGGHTGELFF. CDR3 DNA sequence: TGTGCCAGCTCACCATCTAGCGGGGGGCACACCGGGGAGCTGTTTTTT.

This sequence joins TRBV5-1 and TRBJ1-1; no reliable D call. Trimming cost V 0 bases and J 4 bases, with 7 bases left between them. Germline V gene lookup returns CDR1 SGHRS and CDR2 YFSETQ. This CDR3 has 13 amino acids. CDR3 bases: TGCGCCAGCAGCTTGGTGGACTCCACTGAAGCTTTCTTT. Its protein product is CASSLVDSTEAFF.

This clone has only one observation. The chain links TRBV7-2 to TRBJ1-2; 9 bases fit TRBD1. This CDR3 has 14 amino acids. The V segment lost 4 bases and the J segment 1 base; nucleotides outside the gene matches: 1. CDR1 and CDR2 from the germline V gene are SGHTA and FQGNSA. CDR3 sequence: CASSWDRVNYGYTF. CDR3 bases: TGTGCCAGCAGCTGGGACAGGGTTAACTATGGCTACACCTTC.

Comments on this clone: This specimen includes other DNA sequences encoding the same CDR3. The chain combines TRBV30 with TRBJ2-5; D is ambiguous. CDR1 is GTSNPN and CDR2 is SVGIG in the germline V gene (reference sequence). The CDR3 is made up of 11 amino acids. V dropped 3 bases and J dropped 3 bases, with 5 bases sitting between them. The CDR3 loop is CAWSAKETQYF. Here the CDR3 DNA reads TGTGCCTGGAGCGCTAAAGAGACCCAGTACTTC.

V is TRBV6-1 and J is TRBJ2-7; 10 bases agree with TRBD1. J was trimmed by 3 bases and V by 5 bases; bases with no gene match: 4. CDR1 is MNHNS and CDR2 is SASEGT in the germline V gene. The CDR3 totals 14 residues. The CDR3 region has the DNA TGTGCCAGCAGTAGACGGACAGGGGGCTACGAGCAGTACTTC. It is translated as CASSRRTGGYEQYF.

This chain uses TRBV4-1 with TRBJ1-5; D possibly corresponds to TRBD1 (6 bases). Germline V gene sequence: CDR1 MGHRA, CDR2 YSYEKL. This CDR3 region has 16 residues. Trimming stripped 2 bases from V and 6 bases from J, with 17 bases between. In nucleotides, the CDR3 is TGCGCCAGCAGCCAAATTTACCCAGGGGTCGGTCAGCCCCAGCATTTT. Translating gives CASSQIYPGVGQPQHF.

This sequence joins TRBV9 and TRBJ2-5; 10 bases line up with TRBD2. The germline CDR1 and CDR2 sequences are SGDLS and YYNGEE. The CDR3 totals 16 residues. The V segment lost 3 bases and the J segment 5 bases; nucleotides outside the gene matches: 10. The CDR3 DNA follows: TGTGCCAGCAGCGAGGGGTCTAGCGGGAGTGATGAGACCCAGTACTTC. Its translation is CASSEGSSGSDETQYF.

J is TRBJ2-5 and V is TRBV6-5, with D perhaps TRBD2 (6 bases). The germline V and J ends were trimmed by 6 bases and 5 bases, with 13 bases remaining between them. The V gene's germline CDR1 is MNHEY and CDR2 SVGAGI. This CDR3 is 13 amino acids long. CDR3 nucleotides: TGTGCCAGCAGACTGCTAGCGACGGAGACCCAGTACTTC. Residues: CASRLLATETQYF.

This clone was seen once. The chain is built from TRBV6-4 and TRBJ2-7; 8 nucleotides match TRBD2. CDR1 and CDR2 (germline): MRHNA, SNTAGT. This CDR3 has 14 residues. Unmatched junction bases numbered 7, after V lost 3 bases and J lost 6 bases. CDR3 nucleotides: TGTGCCAGCAGTGAATCCCTAGCGGGTTCCGAGCAGTACTTC. Translating gives CASSESLAGSEQYF.

This chain joins TRBV2 and TRBJ2-5; no definite D call. This CDR3 is built from 15 residues. CDR1 and CDR2 (germline): SNHLY, FYNNEI. V lost 0 bases and J lost 5, with 13 bases in between. The CDR3 reads CASSEATGYGETQYF. DNA of the CDR3: TGTGCCAGCAGTGAAGCGACCGGCTATGGCGAGACCCAGTACTTC.

This clone was seen only once. The chain employs TRBV14 and TRBJ2-1; 13 bases match TRBD2. The CDR3 extends over 17 amino acids. After removal of 3 bases from V and 8 bases from J, the junction contained 10 bases not matched to a gene. Germline loops: CDR1 SGHDN, CDR2 FVKESK. The CDR3 is CASSQTGTSGNRHEQFF. In nucleotides, the CDR3 is TGTGCCAGCAGCCAGACCGGGACTAGCGGGAATCGCCATGAGCAGTTCTTC.